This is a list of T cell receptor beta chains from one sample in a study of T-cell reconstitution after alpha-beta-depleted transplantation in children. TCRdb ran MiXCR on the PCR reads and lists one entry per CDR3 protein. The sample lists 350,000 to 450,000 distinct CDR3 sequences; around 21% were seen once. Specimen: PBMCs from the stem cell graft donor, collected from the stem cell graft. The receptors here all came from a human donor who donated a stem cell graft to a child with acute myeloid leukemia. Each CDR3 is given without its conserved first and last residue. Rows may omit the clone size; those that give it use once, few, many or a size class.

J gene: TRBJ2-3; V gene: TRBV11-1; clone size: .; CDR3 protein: ASSPVPGQGETDTQY
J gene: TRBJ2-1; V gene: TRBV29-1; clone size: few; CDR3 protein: SVVRRQSSSYNEQF
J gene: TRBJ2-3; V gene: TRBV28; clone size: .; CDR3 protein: ASSLDTVDTQY
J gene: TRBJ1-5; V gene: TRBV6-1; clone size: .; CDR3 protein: ASSKNSRNYQPQH
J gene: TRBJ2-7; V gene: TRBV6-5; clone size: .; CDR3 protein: ASSYSRDGLEQY
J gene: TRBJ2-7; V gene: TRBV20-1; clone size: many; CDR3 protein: SASRDWAKPEQY
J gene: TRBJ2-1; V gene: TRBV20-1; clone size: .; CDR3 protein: SARVQGGRAYEQF
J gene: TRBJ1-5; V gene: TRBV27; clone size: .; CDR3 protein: ASSQGWYQPQH
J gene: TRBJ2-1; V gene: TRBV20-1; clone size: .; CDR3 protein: SAPVGIRYNEQF
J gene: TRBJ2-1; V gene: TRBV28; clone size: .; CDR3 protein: ASSTRGGAYNEQF
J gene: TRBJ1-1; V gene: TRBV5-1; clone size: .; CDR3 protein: ASSPQGFGNTEAF
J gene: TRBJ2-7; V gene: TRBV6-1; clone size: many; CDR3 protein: ASTAGTTNYEQY
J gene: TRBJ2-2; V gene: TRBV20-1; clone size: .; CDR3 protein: SARVVLANAGELF
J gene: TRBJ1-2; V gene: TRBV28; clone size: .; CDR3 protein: ASSLSLRGIYGYT
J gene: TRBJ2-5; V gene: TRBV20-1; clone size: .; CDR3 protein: SAIKREIGPLYETQY
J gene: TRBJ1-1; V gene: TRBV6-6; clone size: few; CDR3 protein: ASSAEAGEAF
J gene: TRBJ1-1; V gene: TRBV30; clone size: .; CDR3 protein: AWSSWQRAF
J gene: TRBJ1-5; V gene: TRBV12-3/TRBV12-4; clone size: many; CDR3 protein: ASSFIENQPQH
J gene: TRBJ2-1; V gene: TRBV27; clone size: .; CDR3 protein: ASSLSTASSYNEQF
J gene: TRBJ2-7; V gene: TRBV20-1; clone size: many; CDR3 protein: SATRVGLSYEQY
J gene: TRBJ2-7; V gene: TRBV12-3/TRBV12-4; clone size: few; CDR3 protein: ASSSLDSYEQY
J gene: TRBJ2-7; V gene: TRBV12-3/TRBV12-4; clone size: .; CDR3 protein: ASSLRTGGTYEQY
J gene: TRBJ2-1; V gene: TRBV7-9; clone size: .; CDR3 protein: ASSPSLLYNELF
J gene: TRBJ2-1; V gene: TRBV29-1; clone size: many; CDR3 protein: SVVARGFYNEQF
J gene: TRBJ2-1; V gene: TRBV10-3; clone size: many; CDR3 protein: AISDPGLAENEQF
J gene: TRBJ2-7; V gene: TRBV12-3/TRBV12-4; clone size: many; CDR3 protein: ASSSRDSSYEQY
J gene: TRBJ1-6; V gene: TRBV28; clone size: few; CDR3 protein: ASRTTKSSYNSPLH
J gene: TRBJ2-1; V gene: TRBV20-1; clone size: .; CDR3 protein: SAQNFGRADEQF
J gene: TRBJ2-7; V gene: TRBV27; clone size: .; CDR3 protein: ASSPALQGDYEQY
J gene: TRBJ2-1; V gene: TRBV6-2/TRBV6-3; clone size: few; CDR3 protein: ASSGTSGSRSYNEQF
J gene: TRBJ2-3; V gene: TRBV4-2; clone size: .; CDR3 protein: ASSQDRWEGPDTQY
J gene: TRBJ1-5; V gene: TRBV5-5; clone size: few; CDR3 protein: ASSLDGGPQH
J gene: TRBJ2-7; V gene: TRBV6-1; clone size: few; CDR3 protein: ATAASGGAYEQY
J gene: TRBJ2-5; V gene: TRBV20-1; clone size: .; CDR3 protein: SPGTLAETQY
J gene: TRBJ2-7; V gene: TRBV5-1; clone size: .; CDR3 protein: ASSTTSVLTYEQY
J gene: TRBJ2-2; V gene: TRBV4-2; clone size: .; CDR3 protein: ASSQTNAGQGNTGELF
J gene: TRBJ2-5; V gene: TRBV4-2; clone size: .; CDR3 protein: ASSPLGDQPVETQY
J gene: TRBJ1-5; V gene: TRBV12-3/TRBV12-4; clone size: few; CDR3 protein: ASSLPPDRTNQPQH
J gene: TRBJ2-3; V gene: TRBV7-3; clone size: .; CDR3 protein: ASSPDQDNTDTQY
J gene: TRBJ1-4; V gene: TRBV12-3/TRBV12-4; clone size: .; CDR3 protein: ASSLGVEKLF
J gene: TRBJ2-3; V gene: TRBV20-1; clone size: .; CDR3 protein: SARDGTSGVTDTQY
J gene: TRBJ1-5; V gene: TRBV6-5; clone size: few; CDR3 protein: ASSYRVANDSNQPQH
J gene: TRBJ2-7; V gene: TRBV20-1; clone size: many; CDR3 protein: SASRGLNYEQY
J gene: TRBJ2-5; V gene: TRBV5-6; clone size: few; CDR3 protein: ASSFLGQGFEETQY
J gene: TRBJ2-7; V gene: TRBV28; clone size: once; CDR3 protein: ASSVLGGYEQY
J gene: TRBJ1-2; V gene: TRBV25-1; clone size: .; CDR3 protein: ASSPTEPNYGYT
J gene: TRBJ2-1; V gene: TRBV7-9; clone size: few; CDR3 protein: ASSLAGVKNEQF
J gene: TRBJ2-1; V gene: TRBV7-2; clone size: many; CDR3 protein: ASSIWTSGNNEQF
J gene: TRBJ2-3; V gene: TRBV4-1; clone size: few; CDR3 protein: ASSPGPRDTQY
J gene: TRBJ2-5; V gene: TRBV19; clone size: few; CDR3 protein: ASSLIAGQETQY
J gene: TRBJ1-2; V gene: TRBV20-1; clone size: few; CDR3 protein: SAAQRGLYGYT
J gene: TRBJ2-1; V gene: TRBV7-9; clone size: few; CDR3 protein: ASGNVNNEQF
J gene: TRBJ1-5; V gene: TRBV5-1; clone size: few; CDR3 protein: ASSLETGGGQPQH
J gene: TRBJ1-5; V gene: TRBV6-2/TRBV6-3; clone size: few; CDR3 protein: ASSPGRYQPQH
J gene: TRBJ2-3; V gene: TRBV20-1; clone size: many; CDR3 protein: SARDATAGGAYTQY